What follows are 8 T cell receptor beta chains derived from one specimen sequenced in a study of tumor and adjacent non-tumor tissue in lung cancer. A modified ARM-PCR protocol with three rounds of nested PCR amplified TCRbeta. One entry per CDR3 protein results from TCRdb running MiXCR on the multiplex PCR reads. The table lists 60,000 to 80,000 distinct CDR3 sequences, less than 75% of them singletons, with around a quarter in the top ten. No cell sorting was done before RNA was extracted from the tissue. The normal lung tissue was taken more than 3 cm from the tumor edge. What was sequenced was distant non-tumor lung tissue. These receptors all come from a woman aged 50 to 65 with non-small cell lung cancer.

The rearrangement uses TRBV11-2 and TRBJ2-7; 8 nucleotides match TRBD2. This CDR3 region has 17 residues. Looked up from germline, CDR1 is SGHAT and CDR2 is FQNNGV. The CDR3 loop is CVSSLGLASRSSYEQYF. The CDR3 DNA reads TGTGTCAGTAGCCTAGGACTAGCCAGCAGAAGCTCCTACGAGCAGTACTTC. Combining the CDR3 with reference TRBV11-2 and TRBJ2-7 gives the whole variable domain EAGVAQSPRYKIIEKRQSVAFWCNPISGHATLYWYQQILGQGPKLLIQFQNNGVVDDSQLPKDRFSAERLKGVDSTLKIQPAKLEDSAVYLCVSSLGLASRSSYEQYFGPGTRLTVT.

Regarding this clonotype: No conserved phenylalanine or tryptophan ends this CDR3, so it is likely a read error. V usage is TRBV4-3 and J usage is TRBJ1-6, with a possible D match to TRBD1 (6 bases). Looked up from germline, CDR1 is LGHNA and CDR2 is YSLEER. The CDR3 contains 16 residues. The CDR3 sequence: CASCQQQGQYNSPLHS. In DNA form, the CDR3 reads TGCGCCAGCTGCCAACAACAGGGTCAATATAATTCACCCCTCCACTCT.

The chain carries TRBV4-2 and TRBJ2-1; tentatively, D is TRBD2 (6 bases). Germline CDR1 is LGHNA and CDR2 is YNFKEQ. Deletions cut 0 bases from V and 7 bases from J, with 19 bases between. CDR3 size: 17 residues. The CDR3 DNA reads TGTGCCAGCAGCCAAGATTCGGCTAGCGCGTGTTTGAATGAGCAGTTCTTC. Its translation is CASSQDSASACLNEQFF.

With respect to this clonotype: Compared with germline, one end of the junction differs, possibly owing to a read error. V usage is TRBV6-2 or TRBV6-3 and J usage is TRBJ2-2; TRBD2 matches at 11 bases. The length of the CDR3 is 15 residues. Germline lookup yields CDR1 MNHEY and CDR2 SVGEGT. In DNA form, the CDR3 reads TGTACCAGCAAACCGGGACTAGCGGACACCGGGGAGCCGTTTTTT. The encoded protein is CTSKPGLADTGEPFF.

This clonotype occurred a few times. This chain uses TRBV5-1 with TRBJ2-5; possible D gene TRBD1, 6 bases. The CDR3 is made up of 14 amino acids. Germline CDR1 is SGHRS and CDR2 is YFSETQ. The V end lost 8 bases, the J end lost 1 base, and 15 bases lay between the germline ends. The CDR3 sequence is CASSFDRFQETQYF. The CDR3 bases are TGCGCCAGTAGTTTTGACAGGTTCCAAGAGACCCAGTACTTC.

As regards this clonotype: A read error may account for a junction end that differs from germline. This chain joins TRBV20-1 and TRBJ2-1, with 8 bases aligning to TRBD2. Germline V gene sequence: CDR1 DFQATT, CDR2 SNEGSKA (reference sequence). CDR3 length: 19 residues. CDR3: CSAREQGLRAGVAYNVQFF. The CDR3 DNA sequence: TGCAGTGCTAGAGAGCAAGGTCTTCGAGCGGGAGTAGCGTACAATGTGCAGTTCTTC.

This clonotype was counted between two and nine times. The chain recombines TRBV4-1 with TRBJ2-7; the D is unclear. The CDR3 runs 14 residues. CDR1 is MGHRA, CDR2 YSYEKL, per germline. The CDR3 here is CANSQASSSYEQYF. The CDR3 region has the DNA TGCGCTAACAGCCAAGCCTCTAGCTCCTACGAGCAGTACTTC.

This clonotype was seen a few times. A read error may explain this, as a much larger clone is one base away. CDR3 loop: CSVRLAGGGDTQYF. CDR3 sequence (DNA): TGCAGCGTGAGGCTAGCGGGAGGTGGAGATACGCAGTATTTT. This chain links TRBV29-1 with TRBJ2-3, with 11 bases identical to TRBD2. The J segment lost 5 bases and the V segment lost 6 bases, leaving 7 bases of the junction unmatched. The germline gives CDR1 SQVTM, CDR2 ANQGSEA. The CDR3 spans 14 residues.